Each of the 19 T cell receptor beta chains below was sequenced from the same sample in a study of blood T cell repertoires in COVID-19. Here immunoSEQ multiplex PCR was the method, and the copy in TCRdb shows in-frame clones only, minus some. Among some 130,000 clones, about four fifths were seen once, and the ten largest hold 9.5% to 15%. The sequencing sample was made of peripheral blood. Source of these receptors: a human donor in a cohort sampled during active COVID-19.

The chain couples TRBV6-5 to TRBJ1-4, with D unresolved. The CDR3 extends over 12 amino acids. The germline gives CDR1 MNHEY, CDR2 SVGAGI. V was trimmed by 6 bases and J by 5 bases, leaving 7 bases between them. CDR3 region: CASRSVNEKLFF. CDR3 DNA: TGTGCCAGCAGGTCCGTGAATGAAAAACTGTTTTTT.

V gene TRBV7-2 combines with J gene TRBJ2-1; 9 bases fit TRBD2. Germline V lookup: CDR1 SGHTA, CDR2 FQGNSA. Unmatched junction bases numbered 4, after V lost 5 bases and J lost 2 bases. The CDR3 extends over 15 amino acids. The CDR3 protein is CASSSSGGAYNEQFF. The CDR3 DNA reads TGTGCCAGCAGCAGTAGCGGGGGAGCCTACAATGAGCAGTTCTTC.

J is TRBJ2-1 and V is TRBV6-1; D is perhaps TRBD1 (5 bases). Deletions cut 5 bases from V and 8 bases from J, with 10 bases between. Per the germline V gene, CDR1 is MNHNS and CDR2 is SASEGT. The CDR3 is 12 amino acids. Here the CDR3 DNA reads TGTGCCAGCAGTTCCCTCAGGGATGAGCAGTTCTTC. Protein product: CASSSLRDEQFF.

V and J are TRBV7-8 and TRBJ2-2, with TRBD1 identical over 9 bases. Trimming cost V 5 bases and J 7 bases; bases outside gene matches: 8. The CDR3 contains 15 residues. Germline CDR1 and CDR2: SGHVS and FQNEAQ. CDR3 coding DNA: TGTGCCAGCAGCCCCCGGGACAGGGCCGTCGGGGAGCTGTTTTTT. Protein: CASSPRDRAVGELFF. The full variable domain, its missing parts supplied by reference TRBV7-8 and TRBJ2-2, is GAGVSQSPRYKVAKRGQDVALRCDPISGHVSLFWYQQALGQGPEFLTYFQNEAQLDKSGLPSDRFFAERPEGSVSTLKIQRTQQEDSAVYLCASSPRDRAVGELFFGEGSRLTVL.

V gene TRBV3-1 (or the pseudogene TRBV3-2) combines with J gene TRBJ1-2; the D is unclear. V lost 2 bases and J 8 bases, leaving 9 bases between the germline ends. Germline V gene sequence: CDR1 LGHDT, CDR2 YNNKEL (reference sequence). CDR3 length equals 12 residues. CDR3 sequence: CASSQLGWGYTF. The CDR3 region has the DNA TGTGCCAGCAGCCAACTTGGCTGGGGCTACACCTTC.

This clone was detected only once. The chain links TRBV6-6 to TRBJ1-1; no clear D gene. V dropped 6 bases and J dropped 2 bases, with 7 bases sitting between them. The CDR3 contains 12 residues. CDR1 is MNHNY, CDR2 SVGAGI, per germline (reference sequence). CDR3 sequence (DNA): TGTGCCAGCAGCGAGGCAAACACTGAAGCTTTCTTT. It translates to CASSEANTEAFF.

The CDR3 protein is CASSSGDRVYEQYF. DNA of the CDR3: TGTGCCAGCAGCTCGGGGGACAGGGTCTACGAGCAGTACTTC. The gene calls are TRBV5-4 and TRBJ2-7; 9 bases fit TRBD1. The V gene end was trimmed by 3 bases and the J gene end by 3 bases; junction bases not matched to a gene: 4. Germline loops: CDR1 SGHNT, CDR2 YYREEE (reference sequence). The CDR3 has 14 amino acids.

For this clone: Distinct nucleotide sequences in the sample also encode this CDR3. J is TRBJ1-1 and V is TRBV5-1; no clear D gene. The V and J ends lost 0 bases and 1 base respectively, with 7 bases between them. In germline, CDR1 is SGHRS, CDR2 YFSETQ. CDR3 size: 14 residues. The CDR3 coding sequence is TGCGCCAGCAGCTTGGGTCGAGGGAACACTGAAGCTTTCTTT. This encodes CASSLGRGNTEAFF.

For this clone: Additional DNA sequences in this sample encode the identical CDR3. DNA for the CDR3: TGCGCCAGCAGTTCCGGGACAGCTAACGAGCAGTACTTC. As protein: CASSSGTANEQYF. This chain links TRBV5-1 with TRBJ2-7; 7 positions agree with TRBD1. Per germline, CDR1 SGHRS and CDR2 YFSETQ. The trim removed 5 bases at V and 5 bases at J, leaving 7 bases unmatched. The CDR3 contains 13 residues.

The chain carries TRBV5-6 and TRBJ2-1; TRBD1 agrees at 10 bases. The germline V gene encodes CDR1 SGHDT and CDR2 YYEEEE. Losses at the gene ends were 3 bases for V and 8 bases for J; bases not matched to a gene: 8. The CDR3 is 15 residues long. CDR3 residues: CASSWTGTGEDEQFF. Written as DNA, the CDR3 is TGTGCCAGCAGCTGGACCGGGACAGGGGAGGATGAGCAGTTCTTC.

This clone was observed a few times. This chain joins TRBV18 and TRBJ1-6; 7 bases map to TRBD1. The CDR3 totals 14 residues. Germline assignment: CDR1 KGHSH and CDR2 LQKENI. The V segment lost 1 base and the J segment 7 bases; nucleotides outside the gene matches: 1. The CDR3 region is CASSPQGGNSPLHF. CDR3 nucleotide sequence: TGTGCCAGCTCACCACAAGGGGGCAATTCACCCCTCCACTTT. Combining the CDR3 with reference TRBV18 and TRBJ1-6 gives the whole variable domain NAGVMQNPRHLVRRRGQEARLRCSPMKGHSHVYWYRQLPEEGLKFMVYLQKENIIDESGMPKERFSAEFPKEGPSILRIQQVVRGDSAAYFCASSPQGGNSPLHFGNGTRLTVT.

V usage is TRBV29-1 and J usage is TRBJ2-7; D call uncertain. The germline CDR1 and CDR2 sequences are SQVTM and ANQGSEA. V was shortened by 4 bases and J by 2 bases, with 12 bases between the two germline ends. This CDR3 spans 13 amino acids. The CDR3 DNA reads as TGCAGCGTTGTTCCTGGGCCCCCCTACGAGCAGTACTTC. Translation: CSVVPGPPYEQYF.

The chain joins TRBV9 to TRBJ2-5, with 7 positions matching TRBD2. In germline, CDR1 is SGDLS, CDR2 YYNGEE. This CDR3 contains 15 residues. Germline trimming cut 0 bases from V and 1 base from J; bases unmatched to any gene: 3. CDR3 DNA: TGTGCCAGCAGCGTAGTTGGGGGGGGCCAAGAGACCCAGTACTTC. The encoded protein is CASSVVGGGQETQYF.

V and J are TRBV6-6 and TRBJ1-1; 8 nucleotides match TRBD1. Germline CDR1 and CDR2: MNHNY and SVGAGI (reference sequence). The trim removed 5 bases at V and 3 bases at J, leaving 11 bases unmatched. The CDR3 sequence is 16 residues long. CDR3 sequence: CASSTLGRGPDTEAFF. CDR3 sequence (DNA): TGTGCCAGCAGTACCCTTGGCAGGGGGCCGGACACTGAAGCTTTCTTT.

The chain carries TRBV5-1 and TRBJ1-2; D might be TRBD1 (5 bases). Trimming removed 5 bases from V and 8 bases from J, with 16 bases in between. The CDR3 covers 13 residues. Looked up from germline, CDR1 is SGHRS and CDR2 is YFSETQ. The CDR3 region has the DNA TGCGCCAGCAGGACCAGGGCGGAGGGAGGCTACACCTTC. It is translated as CASRTRAEGGYTF.

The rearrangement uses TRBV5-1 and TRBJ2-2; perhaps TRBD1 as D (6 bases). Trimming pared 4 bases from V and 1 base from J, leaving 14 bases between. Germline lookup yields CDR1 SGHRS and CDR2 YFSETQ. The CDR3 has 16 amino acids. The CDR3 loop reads CASSPQGIGNTGELFF. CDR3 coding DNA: TGCGCCAGCAGCCCACAGGGAATCGGGAACACCGGGGAGCTGTTTTTT.

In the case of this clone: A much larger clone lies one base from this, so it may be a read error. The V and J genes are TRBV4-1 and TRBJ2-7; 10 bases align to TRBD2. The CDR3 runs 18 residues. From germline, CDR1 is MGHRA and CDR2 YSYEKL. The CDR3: CARSQGPGGLAGAYEQYF. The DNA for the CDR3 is TGCGCCCGCAGCCAAGGACCGGGGGGGCTAGCGGGGGCCTACGAGCAGTACTTC.

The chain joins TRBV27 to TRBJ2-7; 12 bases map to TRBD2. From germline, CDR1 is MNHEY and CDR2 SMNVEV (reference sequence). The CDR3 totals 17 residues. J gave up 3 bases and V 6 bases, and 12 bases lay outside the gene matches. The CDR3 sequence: CASSPLTSGGSNYEQYF. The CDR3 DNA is TGTGCCAGCAGCCCATTAACTAGCGGGGGGTCCAACTACGAGCAGTACTTC.

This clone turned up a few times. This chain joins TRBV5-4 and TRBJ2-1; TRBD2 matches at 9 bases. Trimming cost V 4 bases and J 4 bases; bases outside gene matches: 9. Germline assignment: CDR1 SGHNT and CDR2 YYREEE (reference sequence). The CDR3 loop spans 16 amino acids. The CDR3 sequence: CASSSGGPEGYNEQFF. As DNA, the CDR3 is TGTGCCAGCAGCAGCGGGGGGCCGGAGGGGTACAATGAGCAGTTCTTC.